Listed here is a single T cell receptor beta chain. This table comes from immunoSEQ multiplex PCR, and its TCRdb copy is limited to in-frame clones, with some not included. This table holds some 7,300 clones, around 63% found once. The CDR3 totals 16 residues. Germline V lookup: CDR1 LNHDA, CDR2 SQIVND (reference sequence). The V gene lost 3 bases and the J gene lost 3 bases, with 15 bases spanning the gap. These data come from a study of coeliac disease. Study overall: High-resolution HLA typing was lacking; TRBV7-2 bias was queried instead.

The V and J genes are TRBV19 and TRBJ1-5, with D perhaps matching TRBD1 (5 bases). Material: lamina propria lymphocytes from the gut. The TCR comes from a woman in her fifties or sixties with active celiac disease. CDR3 nucleotide sequence: TGTGCCAGTAGTATGTGGGGAAAGGGGTTCAATCAGCCCCAGCATTTT. Translation: CASSMWGKGFNQPQHF.